The 20 T cell receptor beta chains reported below all come from one sample, sequenced in a study of blood T cell repertoires in COVID-19. Profiling relied on immunoSEQ multiplex PCR, and the TCRdb table lists in-frame clones only, not all of them. The profile shows approximately 200,000 clones, 94% of them singletons. Sequenced input: peripheral blood. The receptors here all came from a young man with COVID-19, enrolled during active disease.

The CDR3 sequence: CASIQGATDTQYF. As DNA, the CDR3 is TGTGCCAGCATACAGGGGGCTACAGATACGCAGTATTTT. The chain uses TRBV6-5 and TRBJ2-3; 9 nucleotides agree with TRBD1. Germline CDR1 and CDR2: MNHEY and SVGAGI. With 7 bases clipped from V and 3 bases from J, the junction kept 2 bases outside the gene matches. This CDR3 has 13 amino acids.

The J gene is TRBJ1-1, the V gene TRBV7-9, with TRBD1 as a possible D gene (6 bases). The CDR3 covers 13 residues. From germline, CDR1 is SEHNR and CDR2 FQNEAQ (reference sequence). V was pared by 4 bases and J by 4 bases, with 10 bases between. The CDR3 loop is CASSSQGFTEAFF. CDR3 sequence (DNA): TGTGCCAGCAGCTCCCAGGGGTTCACTGAAGCTTTCTTT. Drawing the rest from reference TRBV7-9 and TRBJ1-1, the complete variable domain is DTGVSQNPRHKITKRGQNVTFRCDPISEHNRLYWYRQTLGQGPEFLTYFQNEAQLEKSRLLSDRFSAERPKGSFSTLEIQRTEQGDSAMYLCASSSQGFTEAFFGQGTRLTVV.

J is TRBJ2-1 and V is TRBV11-3; D is perhaps TRBD2 (5 bases). Trimming removed 5 bases at V and 7 bases at J, with 21 bases between. The CDR3 is made up of 16 amino acids. The germline CDR1 and CDR2 sequences are SGHNT and YENEEA. The CDR3 loop is CASSASRGLAWNEQFF. The CDR3 DNA sequence: TGTGCCAGCAGCGCCAGCCGAGGGCTAGCTTGGAATGAGCAGTTCTTC.

The chain recombines TRBV30 with TRBJ1-1; 7 nucleotides line up with TRBD1. Looked up from germline, CDR1 is GTSNPN and CDR2 is SVGIG (reference sequence). Trimming took 3 bases from V and 4 from J; bases not matched to a gene: 11. This CDR3 spans 15 amino acids. Here the CDR3 DNA reads TGTGCCTGGAGCGAAAAAACAGGGGCTGGCACTGAAGCTTTCTTT. Translated, it gives CAWSEKTGAGTEAFF.

The V call is TRBV28, the J call TRBJ1-1; 7 positions match TRBD1. Germline CDR1 reads MDHEN; CDR2 reads SYDVKM. J lost 7 bases, V lost 7 bases, and 12 bases had no gene match. The CDR3 is 14 residues long. CDR3 residues: CASILGRGRDEAFF. CDR3 DNA: TGTGCCAGCATCCTAGGTAGGGGGCGAGATGAAGCTTTCTTT.

This clone showed up just a few times. J is TRBJ1-2 and V is TRBV12-3 or TRBV12-4, with D perhaps matching TRBD1 (6 bases). With 5 bases removed from V and 8 bases from J, the gap between germline ends came to 9 bases. This CDR3 has 11 amino acids. CDR3 loop: CASSTGTGYTF. The CDR3 DNA sequence: TGTGCCAGCAGTACAGGGACCGGCTACACCTTC.

V usage is TRBV13 and J usage is TRBJ1-2; perhaps TRBD1 as D (5 bases). Germline CDR1 PRHDT, CDR2 FYEKMQ (reference sequence). There are 15 residues in the CDR3. Trimming took 5 bases from V and 4 from J, leaving 17 bases between them. The CDR3 is CASSILQESAYGYTF. The CDR3 coding sequence is TGTGCCAGCAGCATACTACAGGAGTCGGCCTATGGCTACACCTTC.

The rearrangement links TRBV12-3 or TRBV12-4 to TRBJ1-1; D call uncertain. V lost 10 bases, J lost 3 bases, and 12 bases lay in between. The CDR3 has 12 residues. The CDR3 reads CATTPQYTEAFF. For the CDR3, the DNA is TGTGCCACTACTCCGCAATACACTGAAGCTTTCTTT.

The chain carries TRBV5-4 and TRBJ1-1, with D possibly TRBD1 on 6 matching bases. Germline CDR1 reads SGHNT; CDR2 reads YYREEE (reference sequence). The CDR3 length is 16 residues. V was clipped by 4 bases and J by 1 base, with 17 bases between them. This CDR3 is CASSQNNRVWNTEAFF. In DNA, the CDR3 is TGTGCCAGCAGCCAGAACAACAGGGTCTGGAACACTGAAGCTTTCTTT. Variable domain in full (rest from reference TRBV5-4 and TRBJ1-1): ETGVTQSPTHLIKTRGQQVTLRCSSQSGHNTVSWYQQALGQGPQFIFQYYREEENGRGNFPPRFSGLQFPNYSSELNVNALELDDSALYLCASSQNNRVWNTEAFFGQGTRLTVV.

The chain employs TRBV5-1 and TRBJ2-5; D gene uncertain. CDR3 length: 13 residues. The V and J ends lost 0 bases and 4 bases respectively, with 7 bases between them. Germline CDR1 and CDR2: SGHRS and YFSETQ. CDR3 in DNA: TGCGCCAGCAGCTTGGCCTCGGGAGAGACCCAGTACTTC. Translating gives CASSLASGETQYF.

CDR3 protein: CASSVEVAGGPRHEQYF. Here the CDR3 DNA reads TGTGCCAGCAGCGTGGAGGTAGCGGGGGGGCCTAGGCACGAGCAGTACTTC. The V and J genes are TRBV7-9 and TRBJ2-7; TRBD2 aligns across 11 bases. Trimming at V came to 5 bases and at J to 5 bases, leaving 14 bases not matched to a gene. The CDR3 length is 17 residues. Looked up from germline, CDR1 is SEHNR and CDR2 is FQNEAQ (reference sequence).

CDR3 residues: CASRSGEKGYTF. As DNA, the CDR3 is TGCGCCAGCAGATCGGGGGAAAAGGGCTACACCTTC. The chain uses TRBV5-1 and TRBJ1-2; the D gene is possibly TRBD1 (5 bases). V dropped 5 bases and J dropped 8 bases, with 13 bases sitting between them. The CDR3 loop spans 12 amino acids. The germline V gene encodes CDR1 SGHRS and CDR2 YFSETQ.

This chain connects TRBV5-1 to TRBJ2-5; possibly TRBD1 for D (5 bases). CDR3 size: 16 residues. Germline-derived CDR1 and CDR2 are SGHRS and YFSETQ. Trimming removed 4 bases at V and 5 bases at J, with 21 bases between. The CDR3 protein is CASSHSGPSSGETQYF. CDR3 DNA: TGCGCCAGCAGCCACTCAGGGCCGTCTTCAGGCGAGACCCAGTACTTC.

The rearrangement links TRBV2 to TRBJ1-5, with no clear D. The germline CDR1 and CDR2 sequences are SNHLY and FYNNEI. The germline V and J ends were trimmed by 0 bases and 3 bases, with 12 bases remaining between them. The CDR3 length is 16 residues. CDR3 amino acids: CASSEAIRAINQPQHF. CDR3 DNA: TGTGCCAGCAGTGAAGCGATTCGAGCCATCAATCAGCCCCAGCATTTT.

This sequence joins TRBV7-3 and TRBJ1-2; D unclear. This CDR3 region has 15 residues. Trimming took off 6 bases at V and 4 bases at J, with 18 bases between the two ends. Germline V gene sequence: CDR1 SGHTA, CDR2 FQGTGA. The CDR3, as DNA: TGTGCCAGCAGACCATCGGACGGAGAGGGCTATGGCTACACCTTC. Translation: CASRPSDGEGYGYTF.

The chain recombines TRBV12-5 with TRBJ2-3, with 7 bases matching TRBD2. The junction had 8 bases not matched to a gene; V was cut back by 4 bases and J by 4 bases. This CDR3 has 15 residues. CDR1 is LGHNT, CDR2 FRNRAP, per germline. The DNA of the CDR3 is TGTGCTAGTGGTTACCCAACCGGACTAGCAGATACGCAGTATTTT. This translates into CASGYPTGLADTQYF.

This sequence joins TRBV4-1 and TRBJ1-1, with TRBD1 matching 11 bases. Germline loops: CDR1 MGHRA, CDR2 YSYEKL. The CDR3 is made up of 18 amino acids. With V trimmed by 7 bases and J by 1 base, 14 bases remained unmatched. CDR3 in DNA: TGCGCCAGCACCCTCAACAGTGGACAGGGGGCCTCGAACACTGAAGCTTTCTTT. Translation gives CASTLNSGQGASNTEAFF.

This chain links TRBV29-1 with TRBJ2-7; D is undetermined. This CDR3 has 13 residues. Per the germline V gene, CDR1 is SQVTM and CDR2 is ANQGSEA. V was cut by 0 bases and J by 3 bases, with 9 bases left in between. CDR3: CSVEDFRSYEQYF. The CDR3 DNA reads TGCAGCGTTGAAGATTTTCGGAGCTACGAGCAGTACTTC.

V gene TRBV24-1 combines with J gene TRBJ2-3, with D possibly being TRBD2 (6 bases). This CDR3 is built from 16 residues. CDR1 is KGHDR, CDR2 SFDVKD, per germline. V lost 1 base and J 5 bases, leaving 15 bases between the germline ends. CDR3 in amino acids: CATSDFPAGGLDTQYF. In nucleotides, the CDR3 is TGTGCCACCAGTGATTTTCCCGCCGGGGGACTAGATACGCAGTATTTT.

The chain links TRBV4-1 to TRBJ1-1; D is unresolved. Per germline, CDR1 MGHRA and CDR2 YSYEKL. Trimming removed 0 bases from V and 7 bases from J, with 9 bases in between. This CDR3 has 13 amino acids. The CDR3, as DNA: TGCGCCAGCAGCCAAGATAAAGCAGGTGAAGCTTTCTTT. Residues: CASSQDKAGEAFF.